The 23 T cell receptor beta chains listed next were all sequenced from one sample in a study of cytomegalovirus exposure and HLA in healthy donors. Primers: 60 Vbeta forward and 13 Jbeta reverse. Clones were sequenced by immunoSEQ multiplex PCR, and TCRdb holds only the in-frame ones, with some missing. Here the sample spans 100,000 to 150,000 clones, approximately 82% being singletons. Sequenced: PBMCs. All receptors come from a boy younger than 10 in good health and CMV-seronegative.

The J gene is TRBJ1-5, the V gene TRBV19, with TRBD1 identical over 7 bases. Germline V gene sequence: CDR1 LNHDA, CDR2 SQIVND (reference sequence). The length of the CDR3 is 14 residues. With 9 bases clipped from V and 1 base from J, the junction kept 6 bases outside the gene matches. This CDR3 reads CASTTGFSNQPQHF. The DNA for the CDR3 is TGTGCCAGCACGACAGGGTTCAGCAATCAGCCCCAGCATTTT.

V and J are TRBV5-8 and TRBJ2-5, with a possible D match to TRBD1 (8 bases). Trimming shortened V by 0 bases and J by 3 bases, and 15 bases separated the two germline ends. The V gene's germline CDR1 is SGHTS and CDR2 YDEGEE. The CDR3 totals 16 residues. The CDR3 region has the DNA TGTGCCAGCAGCTTGGGGACAACAGGGGGGGAAGAGACCCAGTACTTC. This translates into CASSLGTTGGEETQYF.

The chain employs TRBV28 and TRBJ1-1, with 10 bases lining up with TRBD1. V was pared by 6 bases and J by 6 bases, with 10 bases of the junction left unmatched. The CDR3 sequence is 15 residues long. Germline V lookup: CDR1 MDHEN, CDR2 SYDVKM. CDR3 loop: CASSPSDRGRAEAFF. The DNA of the CDR3 is TGTGCCAGCAGCCCCTCCGACAGGGGGCGCGCTGAAGCTTTCTTT. Drawing the rest from reference TRBV28 and TRBJ1-1, the complete variable domain is DVKVTQSSRYLVKRTGEKVFLECVQDMDHENMFWYRQDPGLGLRLIYFSYDVKMKEKGDIPEGYSVSREKKERFSLILESASTNQTSMYLCASSPSDRGRAEAFFGQGTRLTVV.

This clone was seen just once. The J gene is TRBJ1-5, the V gene TRBV6-6, with D possibly being TRBD1 (6 bases). Trimming took 0 bases from V and 3 from J, leaving 12 bases between them. Germline lookup yields CDR1 MNHNY and CDR2 SVGAGI (reference sequence). The CDR3 spans 16 residues. This CDR3 is CASSYSTGQTNQPQHF. For the CDR3, the DNA is TGTGCCAGCAGTTACTCGACTGGACAGACCAATCAGCCCCAGCATTTT.

This chain joins TRBV6-1 and TRBJ2-5; 10 positions agree with TRBD2. V shed 5 bases, J shed 5 bases, and the junction held 5 bases outside the gene matches. The V gene's germline CDR1 is MNHNS and CDR2 SASEGT. The CDR3 has 14 amino acids. CDR3 bases: TGTGCCAGCAGTTCAGCGGGGGGGTTCGAGACCCAGTACTTC. Its protein product is CASSSAGGFETQYF.

This clone was counted a few times. The CDR3 DNA is TGTGCCAGCAGTGAAGCAGCGGAGGGCGCAGATACGCAGTATTTT. Translating it yields CASSEAAEGADTQYF. This chain connects TRBV6-1 to TRBJ2-3; possibly TRBD2 for D (6 bases). This CDR3 region has 15 residues. CDR1 MNHNS and CDR2 SASEGT come from the germline V gene. Deletions cut 0 bases from V and 4 bases from J, with 11 bases between.

The chain employs TRBV5-1 and TRBJ2-7; TRBD1 agrees at 8 bases. This CDR3 comprises 18 residues. The ends lost 5 bases at V and 6 bases at J; junction bases unmatched: 22. CDR1 is SGHRS, CDR2 YFSETQ, per germline. CDR3 nucleotides: TGCGCCAGCAGACGCCTGGGACAGGTCCCCTTAGCGGCTCGCGAGCAGTACGTC. Its translation: CASRRLGQVPLAAREQYV.

This chain connects TRBV9 to TRBJ1-1; TRBD1 agrees at 7 bases. The CDR3 sequence is 14 residues long. Germline CDR1 SGDLS, CDR2 YYNGEE. The junction had 5 bases not matched to a gene; V was cut back by 4 bases and J by 2 bases. The CDR3 DNA sequence: TGTGCCAGCAGCCCCACAGGGGTTAACACTGAAGCTTTCTTT. Residues: CASSPTGVNTEAFF.

The rearrangement joins TRBV27 to TRBJ2-7; D is uncertain. V gave up 5 bases and J gave up 2 bases, with 13 bases separating them. Per germline, CDR1 MNHEY and CDR2 SMNVEV (reference sequence). This CDR3 has 14 residues. This CDR3 reads CASSPWSQPYEQYV. The CDR3 DNA reads TGTGCCAGCAGTCCTTGGAGCCAGCCCTACGAGCAGTACGTC.

The CDR3 sequence is CAWNVGRYNEQFF. The CDR3 DNA follows: TGTGCCTGGAATGTCGGGAGGTACAATGAGCAGTTCTTC. The chain uses TRBV30 and TRBJ2-1, with 7 bases matching TRBD2. J was trimmed by 4 bases and V by 4 bases; bases with no gene match: 4. The CDR3 runs to 13 residues. Per the germline V gene, CDR1 is GTSNPN and CDR2 is SVGIG (reference sequence).

The rearrangement joins TRBV7-2 to TRBJ1-2; 9 bases agree with TRBD1. This CDR3 contains 14 residues. The ends lost 2 bases at V and 8 bases at J; junction bases unmatched: 6. The germline CDR1 and CDR2 sequences are SGHTA and FQGNSA. The CDR3 DNA follows: TGTGCCAGCAGCTTAACAGGGGGCGCACAAGGCTACACCTTC. Translated: CASSLTGGAQGYTF.

This clone is a singleton in its sample. The genes are TRBV9 and TRBJ2-3, with D uncertain. The CDR3 extends over 15 amino acids. V lost 0 bases and J lost 2, with 10 bases in between. Germline V gene lookup returns CDR1 SGDLS and CDR2 YYNGEE. The CDR3 is CASSVGVFSTDTQYF. The CDR3 region has the DNA TGTGCCAGCAGCGTAGGCGTTTTTTCCACAGATACGCAGTATTTT.

J is TRBJ2-1 and V is TRBV18; 13 bases are shared with TRBD2. The CDR3 has 16 amino acids. V was pared by 0 bases and J by 8 bases, with 4 bases of the junction left unmatched. Germline V gives CDR1 KGHSH, CDR2 LQKENI. The CDR3 sequence: CASSPPTSGRRDEQFF. CDR3 nucleotides: TGTGCCAGCTCACCACCGACTAGCGGGAGGAGGGATGAGCAGTTCTTC.

The rearrangement joins TRBV4-3 to TRBJ1-1; TRBD1 matches 9 bases. CDR1 is LGHNA and CDR2 is YSLEER in the germline V gene. The CDR3 totals 15 residues. The V gene end was trimmed by 1 base and the J gene end by 0 bases; junction bases not matched to a gene: 0. CDR3 DNA sequence: TGCGCCAGCAGCCAAGGGACAGGGGTGAACACTGAAGCTTTCTTT. This sequence encodes CASSQGTGVNTEAFF.

V gene TRBV7-8 combines with J gene TRBJ2-1, with D unclear. The germline gives CDR1 SGHVS, CDR2 FQNEAQ. V was trimmed by 2 bases and J by 2 bases, leaving 13 bases between them. CDR3 length: 16 residues. CDR3 protein: CASSLKRTIPYNEQFF. The CDR3 DNA reads as TGTGCCAGCAGCTTAAAGCGTACTATCCCCTACAATGAGCAGTTCTTC.

In its sample, this clone was seen a few times. Written as DNA, the CDR3 is TGCGCCAGCAGCCAAGCCCTAGGGGCTCGGAATTCACCCCTCCACTTT. It specifies CASSQALGARNSPLHF. The chain carries TRBV4-1 and TRBJ1-6; weak D call: TRBD1 (5 bases). The V gene's germline CDR1 is MGHRA and CDR2 YSYEKL. Trimming removed 1 base from V and 7 bases from J, with 14 bases in between. This CDR3 comprises 16 residues.

The chain has TRBV30 and TRBJ1-6; 8 nucleotides align to TRBD1. Unmatched junction bases numbered 4, after V lost 2 bases and J lost 10 bases. The CDR3 is made up of 13 amino acids. The V gene's germline CDR1 is GTSNPN and CDR2 SVGIG (reference sequence). The CDR3 protein is CAWSLQGGSPLHF. In DNA, the CDR3 is TGTGCCTGGAGTCTACAGGGGGGCTCACCCCTCCACTTT.

The V call is TRBV15, the J call TRBJ1-5, with D unresolved. Germline-derived CDR1 and CDR2 are LNHNV and YYDKDF (reference sequence). The CDR3 is 11 residues long. Trimming stripped 4 bases from V and 9 bases from J, with 7 bases between. The chain's CDR3 is CATSTRGPQHF. The CDR3 region has the DNA TGTGCCACCAGCACCCGGGGGCCCCAGCATTTT.

The chain links TRBV9 to TRBJ1-1; the D is unclear. This CDR3 is built from 16 residues. V was cut by 0 bases and J by 1 base, with 13 bases left in between. Per germline, CDR1 SGDLS and CDR2 YYNGEE. CDR3: CASSVVHSGRNTEAFF. CDR3 coding DNA: TGTGCCAGCAGCGTAGTACACTCGGGGAGGAACACTGAAGCTTTCTTT.

J is TRBJ1-2 and V is TRBV4-2, with TRBD1 identical over 7 bases. The J segment lost 4 bases and the V segment lost 4 bases, leaving 6 bases of the junction unmatched. Germline assignment: CDR1 LGHNA and CDR2 YNFKEQ. The CDR3 runs to 14 residues. The chain's CDR3 is CASSPGQPIYGYTF. DNA of the CDR3: TGTGCCAGCAGCCCGGGACAGCCGATCTATGGCTACACCTTC.

The chain carries TRBV29-1 and TRBJ2-1; TRBD2 aligns across 15 bases. Trimming cost V 7 bases and J 9 bases; bases outside gene matches: 7. Germline V gene data show CDR1 as SQVTM and CDR2 as ANQGSEA. CDR3 size: 14 residues. CDR3 loop: CSAGLAGGPGEQFF. The CDR3, as DNA: TGCAGCGCGGGACTAGCGGGAGGCCCCGGTGAGCAGTTCTTC.

The chain is built from TRBV7-2 and TRBJ2-7; 11 bases match TRBD2. V was clipped by 5 bases and J by 2 bases; unmatched bases: 8. Germline assignment: CDR1 SGHTA and CDR2 FQGNSA. The CDR3 has 16 amino acids. The CDR3 DNA is TGTGCCAGCAGCGCCTTACTAGCGGGGGACCCCTACGAGCAGTACTTC. Translation: CASSALLAGDPYEQYF.

The chain has TRBV12-5 and TRBJ1-1; D not resolved. The CDR3 is 12 amino acids. Trimming took off 10 bases at V and 4 bases at J, with 13 bases between the two ends. Germline V CDR1 and CDR2: LGHNT, FRNRAP. CDR3 coding DNA: TGTGCTACCCAGGCGGAGGGCACTGAAGCTTTCTTT. The encoded protein is CATQAEGTEAFF. The full variable domain, its missing parts supplied by reference TRBV12-5 and TRBJ1-1, is DARVTQTPRHKVTEMGQEVTMRCQPILGHNTVFWYRQTMMQGLELLAYFRNRAPLDDSGMPKDRFSAEMPDATLATLKIQPSEPRDSAVYFCATQAEGTEAFFGQGTRLTVV.